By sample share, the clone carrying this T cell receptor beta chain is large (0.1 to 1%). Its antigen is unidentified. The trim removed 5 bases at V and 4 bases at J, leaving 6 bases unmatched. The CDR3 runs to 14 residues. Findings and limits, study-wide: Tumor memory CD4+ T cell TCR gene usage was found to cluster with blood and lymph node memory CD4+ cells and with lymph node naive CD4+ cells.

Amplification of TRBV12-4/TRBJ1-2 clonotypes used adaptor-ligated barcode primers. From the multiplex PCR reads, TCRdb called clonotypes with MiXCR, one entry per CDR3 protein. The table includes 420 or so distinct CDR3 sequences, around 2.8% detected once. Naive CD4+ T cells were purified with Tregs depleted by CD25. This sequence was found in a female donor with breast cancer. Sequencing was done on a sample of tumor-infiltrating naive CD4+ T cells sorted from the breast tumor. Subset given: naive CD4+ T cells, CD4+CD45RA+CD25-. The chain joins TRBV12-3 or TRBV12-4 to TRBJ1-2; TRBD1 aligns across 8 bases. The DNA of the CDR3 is TGTGCCAGCAGTCCCGGACAGGGCTCCTATGGCTACACCTTC. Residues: CASSPGQGSYGYTF.